Sequencing of this TCR beta chain was carried out in a study of T cells in Graves' hyperthyroidism and ophthalmopathy (dated by TCRdb to between 2019 and 2020). In the study overall: Peripheral blood samples were taken at initial diagnosis, before any treatment was given. TCR V-J signatures able to tell the groups apart were searched for in a discovery cohort of about a hundred patients, of whom 40 to 45 had Graves' ophthalmopathy and roughly 57 had stable Graves' hyperthyroidism. Prospective prediction of ophthalmopathy was tested in an independent validation cohort of approximately 18 hyperthyroidism patients and 17 patients who later progressed to ophthalmopathy. The 95 to 100 discovery patients were randomly divided into training and test sets at a 7:3 ratio. In addition, the study compared T-cell repertoires in thyroid tissue and in blood from roughly 6 Graves' hyperthyroidism patients. Following sampling, methimazole starting at 30 mg daily was given to hyperthyroidism patients, and high-dose intravenous methylprednisolone was given to ophthalmopathy patients. The paper reports TCR Vbeta CDR3 sequencing of approximately 140 peripheral blood samples: some 41 ophthalmopathy, under 85 hyperthyroidism and around 17 progressor patients. What the authors observed across the whole study: A 13 V-J signature model separated ophthalmopathy from stable hyperthyroidism, with approximately 86% sensitivity and 81% to 83% specificity in cross-validation and 80%/75% in testing. In validation, the model predicted progression to ophthalmopathy a median of about 6.8 months before onset, with roughly 71% sensitivity and roughly 72% specificity. No statistical method was used to set the sample size in advance, and investigators knew the group allocation. Most expanded thyroid clonotypes (frequency above 0.001) were also detected in blood, a finding suggesting that blood repertoires may reflect thyroid immune responses.

The germline V gene (reference sequence) specifies LNHDA as CDR1 and SQIVND as CDR2. Reading from cysteine to phenylalanine, the CDR3 counts 13 amino acids. Only the CDR3 DNA is retained, 39 bases long and in frame from the first base. Between the V and J ends, shortened by 4 bases and 14 bases respectively, the junction contains 15 bases. Of note for this clonotype: The antigen this receptor binds is unknown. No base qualities exist here, and no much larger clone lies one base off it.

Stable Graves' hyperthyroidism was defined as the absence of progression to ophthalmopathy over 18 months of follow-up. Hyperthyroidism patients were newly diagnosed, with disease duration under 2 months, and aged 18 to 65 years. Patients with uncontrolled infections, other autoimmune diseases, pregnancy or lactation were excluded. Clinical symptoms, serum thyroxine and TRAb, thyroid ultrasound, and orbital computed tomography formed the basis for the diagnoses. PBMCs were isolated from 10 ml of fresh peripheral blood by Ficoll-Paque density gradient centrifugation. Total RNA was extracted with Trizol reagent, and quality was checked on an Agilent 2100 Bioanalyzer. The TCR beta CDR3 regions were amplified from RNA transcripts. The TCR CDR3 was subjected to a first round of RT-PCR using the HTBI primer set and the Qiagen OneStep RT-PCR kit. Libraries were constructed in a second round of multiplex PCR, after which size selection and purification were performed. Libraries were sequenced paired-end with 100 bp reads on an Illumina HiSeq2000. The original methods were these. SOAPnuke was used to process the raw data, throwing out any read that contained adapters or uncalled bases, had a mean Phred below 15, or lacked an exact constant-primer or identifier match. COPE v1.2.5 was used to merge high-quality paired reads, and clonotypes were defined as unique nucleotide sequences. Clonotypes were aligned to IMGT TRBV, TRBD and TRBJ reference segments using MiTCR v1.1. The analysis was restricted to V-J combinations with a frequency above 0.0001, which together covered approximately 99% of the repertoires. The TCS score was defined as the ratio of F50 (clonal expansion) to E x V (chaos), calculated using BLOSUM62-based TCRdist between CDR3 peptides within each V-J. Welch's t-statistics and random forest reduced 500 to 550 V-J features to 13, which were used in a naive Bayes classifier (R e1071). The public sequencing data were trimmed at Q25 with fastp and processed into clonotypes with MiXCR by TCRdb, which kept only in-frame beta chains. Rows with one shared CDR3 protein collapse into an entry with the most common genes and DNA. TCRdb's processing, not the authors' own work, is the source of the V and J calls. Here the sample has 300,000 to 350,000 distinct CDR3 sequences; about 15% occur a single time. About 22% of the sample comes from the top ten.

The sequence came from a woman aged 30 to 39 with Graves' hyperthyroidism. The chain is assembled from TRBV19 and TRBJ1-6; possibly the D gene is TRBD1, per 6 matching bases. Sample: blood. The DNA is as follows: TGTGCCAGTAGTACCAGACAGGCTTTCACCCTCCACTTT. Translated, this gives CASSTRQAFTLHF.